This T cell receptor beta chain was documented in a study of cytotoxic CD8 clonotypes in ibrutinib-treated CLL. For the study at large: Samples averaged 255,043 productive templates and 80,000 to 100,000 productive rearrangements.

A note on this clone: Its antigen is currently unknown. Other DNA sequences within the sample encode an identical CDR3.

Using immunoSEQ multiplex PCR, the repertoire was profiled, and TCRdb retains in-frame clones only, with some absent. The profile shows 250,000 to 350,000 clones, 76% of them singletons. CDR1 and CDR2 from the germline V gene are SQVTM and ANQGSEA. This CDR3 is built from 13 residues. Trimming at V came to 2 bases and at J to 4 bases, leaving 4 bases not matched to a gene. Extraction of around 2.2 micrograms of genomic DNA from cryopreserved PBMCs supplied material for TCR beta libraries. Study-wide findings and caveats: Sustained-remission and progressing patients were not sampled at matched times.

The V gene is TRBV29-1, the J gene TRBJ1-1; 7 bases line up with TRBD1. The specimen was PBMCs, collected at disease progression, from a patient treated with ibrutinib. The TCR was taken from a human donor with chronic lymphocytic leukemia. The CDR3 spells CSVEYRGGTEAFF. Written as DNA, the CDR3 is TGCAGCGTTGAATACAGGGGCGGCACTGAAGCTTTCTTT.